Presented here are 6 T cell receptor beta chains from one specimen sequenced in a study of sequential checkpoint blockade in melanoma. Repertoires were generated with immunoSEQ multiplex PCR, while TCRdb's copy carries only in-frame clones and drops some. The sample shows about 37,000 clones, around four fifths of them seen only once. As for treatment: randomized to nivolumab then ipilimumab (arm A) or the reverse (arm B). The input for sequencing was CD8+ T cells sorted from blood (inferred from file names), taken from a patient given nivolumab and ipilimumab in sequence. The receptors come from a human donor with melanoma.

The chain employs TRBV4-1 and TRBJ2-5; 11 nucleotides match TRBD2. The CDR3 runs 16 residues. In germline, CDR1 is MGHRA, CDR2 YSYEKL. After removal of 4 bases from V and 2 bases from J, the junction contained 6 bases not matched to a gene. CDR3 coding DNA: TGCGCCAGCAGCCGAGGGACTAGCGGACATCAAGAGACCCAGTACTTC. This codes for CASSRGTSGHQETQYF.

The genes are TRBV27 and TRBJ2-1; 12 bases are a match to TRBD2. From germline, CDR1 is MNHEY and CDR2 SMNVEV (reference sequence). The CDR3 consists of 15 residues. J lost 9 bases, V lost 0 bases, and 3 bases had no gene match. CDR3 nucleotides: TGTGCCAGCAGTTTATCAAGGACTAGCGGGACTGAGCAGTTCTTC. Its translation is CASSLSRTSGTEQFF.

The rearrangement joins TRBV2 to TRBJ2-2; D ambiguous. The CDR3 covers 13 residues. With 2 bases removed from V and 5 bases from J, the gap between germline ends came to 6 bases. Germline V CDR1 and CDR2: SNHLY, FYNNEI. The CDR3: CASSETTTGELFF. CDR3 nucleotide sequence: TGTGCCAGCAGTGAAACGACAACCGGGGAGCTGTTTTTT. The variable domain in full, with the rest retrieved from reference TRBV2 and TRBJ2-2, is EPEVTQTPSHQVTQMGQEVILRCVPISNHLYFYWYRQILGQKVEFLVSFYNNEISEKSEIFDDQFSVERPDGSNFTLKIRSTKLEDSAMYFCASSETTTGELFFGEGSRLTVL.

This chain uses TRBV4-1 with TRBJ2-5; possible D gene TRBD2, 7 bases. Trimming left V 3 bases short and J 5 bases short, with 22 bases between. This CDR3 spans 17 amino acids. Germline V gene data show CDR1 as MGHRA and CDR2 as YSYEKL. The CDR3 protein is CASSQDAGGQRMETQYF. The CDR3, as DNA: TGCGCCAGCAGCCAGGACGCCGGGGGGCAGCGGATGGAGACCCAGTACTTC.

The genes are TRBV4-1 and TRBJ2-5, with TRBD2 matching 8 bases. Germline CDR1 MGHRA, CDR2 YSYEKL. The CDR3 has 16 amino acids. The ends lost 2 bases at V and 4 bases at J; junction bases unmatched: 9. The CDR3 here is CASSQFVAGGRETQYF. In nucleotides, the CDR3 is TGCGCCAGCAGCCAATTCGTGGCGGGGGGTCGAGAGACCCAGTACTTC.

This clone was picked up one time. The CDR3 bases are TGTGCCAGCAGTGAATTGCGGGACAGGGATGGCTACACCTTC. Its translation is CASSELRDRDGYTF. The chain has TRBV25-1 and TRBJ1-2, with TRBD1 matching 9 bases. The V segment lost 1 base and the J segment 6 bases; nucleotides outside the gene matches: 3. The CDR3 sequence is 14 residues long. The germline V gene has CDR1 MGHDK and CDR2 SYGVNS.